Below, one T cell receptor beta chain is given with its context. This entry belongs to a study of blood T cell repertoires in COVID-19. Across the whole study: There were acute and convalescent COVID-19 samples, and they came from the United States, Italy and Spain. Sample material is recorded as cDNA or gDNA derived from T cells, B-cell-depleted T cells, or PBMCs.

CDR1 and CDR2 (germline): SEHNR, FQNEAQ (reference sequence). The CDR3 is made up of 11 amino acids. Trimming pared 5 bases from V and 9 bases from J, leaving 7 bases between. Study processing details: By means of reference gene primer amplification, nucleated cell counts were estimated. TCRdb's copy holds only in-frame clones and misses some; the assay was immunoSEQ multiplex PCR. The V and J calls and clone size were taken over from that table, and D and trimming were inferred from the DNA. The data show roughly 140,000 clones, around three quarters seen once. Sequencing was carried out using peripheral blood. The source is a middle-aged man with active or convalescent COVID-19. The gene calls are TRBV7-9 and TRBJ2-2, with D tentatively TRBD1 (5 bases). The CDR3: CASSKDRELFF. CDR3 bases: TGTGCCAGCAGCAAGGACAGGGAGCTGTTTTTT. The full variable domain, its missing parts supplied by reference TRBV7-9 and TRBJ2-2, is DTGVSQNPRHKITKRGQNVTFRCDPISEHNRLYWYRQTLGQGPEFLTYFQNEAQLEKSRLLSDRFSAERPKGSFSTLEIQRTEQGDSAMYLCASSKDRELFFGEGSRLTVL.